What follows are 28 T cell receptor beta chains derived from one specimen sequenced in a study of T cell clones after liver transplantation. Assay used: immunoSEQ multiplex PCR; TCRdb lists only in-frame clones, some missing. The sample includes 45,000 to 60,000 clones, approximately 84% of them seen just once. The sample here was CD4+ T cells from blood, taken before liver transplant. All receptors come from a human donor who received a liver transplant.

This chain connects TRBV7-7 to TRBJ2-3; no clear D. The germline V and J ends were trimmed by 2 bases and 1 base, with 7 bases remaining between them. The CDR3 totals 14 residues. Germline values: CDR1 SSHAT, CDR2 FNYEAQ (reference sequence). CDR3 sequence reads: CASSLNRRTDTQYF. The CDR3 DNA is TGTGCCAGCAGCTTAAACAGACGCACAGATACGCAGTATTTT.

The chain links TRBV5-1 to TRBJ1-2, with 9 bases aligning to TRBD1. Germline V lookup: CDR1 SGHRS, CDR2 YFSETQ. CDR3 size: 16 residues. Trimming removed 0 bases from V and 0 bases from J; junction bases left unmatched: 3. CDR3 sequence: CASSLGGQGANYGYTF. Written as DNA, the CDR3 is TGCGCCAGCAGCTTGGGGGGACAGGGAGCTAACTATGGCTACACCTTC.

The chain has TRBV18 and TRBJ2-3; 12 bases match TRBD2. The V gene's germline CDR1 is KGHSH and CDR2 LQKENI. After removal of 4 bases from V and 4 bases from J, the junction contained 12 bases not matched to a gene. The CDR3 totals 18 residues. The chain's CDR3 is CASSRLAGGPIFSDTQYF. CDR3 bases: TGTGCCAGCTCACGGCTAGCGGGAGGGCCGATTTTCTCAGATACGCAGTATTTT.

The chain couples TRBV5-6 to TRBJ2-3; no definite D call. The germline V gene encodes CDR1 SGHDT and CDR2 YYEEEE. The CDR3 loop spans 13 amino acids. V shed 1 base and J shed 4 bases, with 7 bases lying between them. The CDR3 loop is CASSLTAPDTQYF. The DNA for the CDR3 is TGTGCCAGCAGCTTGACTGCCCCAGATACGCAGTATTTT.

This rearrangement joins TRBV2 to TRBJ1-1, with D tentatively TRBD1 (5 bases). The length of the CDR3 is 13 residues. Germline CDR1 reads SNHLY; CDR2 reads FYNNEI. Trimming removed 7 bases at V and 2 bases at J, with 11 bases between. CDR3 bases: TGTGCCAGCACGGGACGGCTAAACACTGAAGCTTTCTTT. Its translation: CASTGRLNTEAFF. Supplemented by reference TRBV2 and TRBJ1-1, the full variable domain reads EPEVTQTPSHQVTQMGQEVILRCVPISNHLYFYWYRQILGQKVEFLVSFYNNEISEKSEIFDDQFSVERPDGSNFTLKIRSTKLEDSAMYFCASTGRLNTEAFFGQGTRLTVV.

CDR3 loop: CASRFGLAGGTDTQYF. CDR3 DNA sequence: TGTGCCAGCAGATTTGGACTAGCGGGAGGTACAGATACGCAGTATTTT. This chain links TRBV2 with TRBJ2-3; TRBD2 matches at 14 bases. CDR1 and CDR2 (germline): SNHLY, FYNNEI. This CDR3 comprises 16 residues. The trim removed 6 bases at V and 3 bases at J, leaving 5 bases unmatched.

This clone was detected only once. The genes are TRBV5-6 and TRBJ1-1; 9 nucleotides agree with TRBD1. V lost 3 bases, J lost 5 bases, and 8 bases stayed unmatched. CDR1 SGHDT and CDR2 YYEEEE come from the germline V gene. The length of the CDR3 is 15 residues. The chain's CDR3 is CASSYRDRVGTEAFF. CDR3 coding DNA: TGTGCCAGCAGCTACCGGGACAGGGTAGGGACTGAAGCTTTCTTT.

This clone was found once. The J gene is TRBJ2-7, the V gene TRBV2; no clear D gene. V was pared by 5 bases and J by 3 bases, with 11 bases between. CDR1 and CDR2 from the germline V gene are SNHLY and FYNNEI. The CDR3 loop spans 13 amino acids. The CDR3 coding sequence is TGTGCCAGCAGTCCCGCCCGCCACTACGAGCAGTACTTC. It translates to CASSPARHYEQYF.

V and J are TRBV30 and TRBJ2-5; 11 nucleotides align to TRBD2. In germline, CDR1 is GTSNPN, CDR2 SVGIG (reference sequence). The ends lost 0 bases at V and 7 bases at J; junction bases unmatched: 22. The CDR3 has 20 amino acids. As DNA, the CDR3 is TGTGCCTGGAGTGTCCGGGGTGTTGGGCTAGCGGGAGGTGGTTCGGTGACCCAGTACTTC. Its protein is CAWSVRGVGLAGGGSVTQYF.

CDR3 residues: CASSGKPGGGYGYTF. Here the CDR3 DNA reads TGTGCCAGCAGCGGGAAGCCAGGGGGCGGGTATGGCTACACCTTC. The chain employs TRBV28 and TRBJ1-2, with 8 bases aligning to TRBD1. Germline V gene lookup returns CDR1 MDHEN and CDR2 SYDVKM. V lost 6 bases, J lost 5 bases, and 11 bases stayed unmatched. The CDR3 has 15 amino acids.

This chain uses TRBV28 with TRBJ2-2, with a tentative D call TRBD1 (7 bases). CDR3 length: 16 residues. Germline assignment: CDR1 MDHEN and CDR2 SYDVKM. Trimming took off 6 bases at V and 2 bases at J, with 16 bases between the two ends. CDR3 sequence reads: CASREGAQGNTGELFF. The CDR3 bases are TGTGCCAGCAGGGAGGGGGCGCAGGGAAACACCGGGGAGCTGTTTTTT.

This chain uses TRBV6-6 with TRBJ2-6; the D gene is possibly TRBD1 (6 bases). From germline, CDR1 is MNHNY and CDR2 SVGAGI (reference sequence). CDR3 size: 16 residues. Trimming shortened V by 5 bases and J by 0 bases, and 11 bases separated the two germline ends. The CDR3 reads CASSRDITSGANVLTF. The CDR3 DNA reads TGTGCCAGCAGTAGGGACATTACCTCTGGGGCCAACGTCCTGACTTTC.

The chain carries TRBV28 and TRBJ1-2; TRBD1 agrees at 8 bases. V gave up 6 bases and J gave up 4 bases; unmatched junction bases: 4. The germline CDR1 and CDR2 sequences are MDHEN and SYDVKM. This CDR3 has 13 residues. The chain's CDR3 is CASRPGGGYGYTF. CDR3 bases: TGTGCCAGCAGACCAGGGGGCGGCTATGGCTACACCTTC.

This clone came up once. V gene TRBV7-9 combines with J gene TRBJ2-5; tentative D call: TRBD2 (6 bases). Germline V gene sequence: CDR1 SEHNR, CDR2 FQNEAQ (reference sequence). The CDR3 has 14 amino acids. V lost 0 bases, J lost 5 bases, and 10 bases lay in between. CDR3 region: CASSLAGGAETQYF. The CDR3 DNA sequence: TGTGCCAGCAGCTTAGCGGGAGGAGCGGAGACCCAGTACTTC.

This clone was observed a few times. The same CDR3 can be traced to other DNA sequences in this sample. This chain connects TRBV7-9 to TRBJ2-7; a possible D gene is TRBD1 (6 bases). V lost 5 bases and J 3 bases, leaving 8 bases between the germline ends. The germline V gene has CDR1 SEHNR and CDR2 FQNEAQ (reference sequence). There are 12 residues in the CDR3. Here the CDR3 reads CASSRTVYEQYF. The CDR3 nucleotides are TGTGCCAGCAGCCGGACAGTCTACGAGCAGTACTTC.

The chain joins TRBV28 to TRBJ2-3, with D perhaps TRBD1 (6 bases). The CDR3 is made up of 16 amino acids. The ends were cut back, 2 bases at V and 1 base at J, with 13 bases in the middle. In germline, CDR1 is MDHEN, CDR2 SYDVKM. The CDR3 DNA follows: TGTGCCAGCAGTTTACCCCAGGGGTCGGGCACAGATACGCAGTATTTT. It translates to CASSLPQGSGTDTQYF.

The CDR3 sequence is CASSLSGTSGRAETQYF. In nucleotides, the CDR3 is TGTGCCAGCAGCTTATCCGGGACTAGCGGGAGGGCTGAGACCCAGTACTTC. The chain joins TRBV7-3 to TRBJ2-5; 16 bases match TRBD2. The ends lost 2 bases at V and 5 bases at J; junction bases unmatched: 5. CDR1 and CDR2 from the germline V gene are SGHTA and FQGTGA. This CDR3 spans 17 amino acids.

CDR3 bases: TGTGCCAGTAGCGGGAGCGGAAACATTCAGTACTTC. This translates into CASSGSGNIQYF. This chain connects TRBV6-5 to TRBJ2-4; 9 nucleotides line up with TRBD2. After removal of 9 bases from V and 6 bases from J, the junction contained 3 bases not matched to a gene. CDR3 size: 12 residues. The germline gives CDR1 MNHEY, CDR2 SVGAGI.

The chain is built from TRBV7-9 and TRBJ1-1, with D unresolved. Trimming took off 7 bases at V and 4 bases at J, with 13 bases between the two ends. Germline V gene sequence: CDR1 SEHNR, CDR2 FQNEAQ (reference sequence). This CDR3 contains 13 residues. This CDR3 is CASIDPRGTEAFF. CDR3 DNA sequence: TGTGCCAGCATCGACCCACGGGGCACTGAAGCTTTCTTT.

The chain joins TRBV18 to TRBJ2-3, with D maybe TRBD2 (5 bases). The ends were cut back, 5 bases at V and 1 base at J, with 13 bases in the middle. The germline CDR1 and CDR2 sequences are KGHSH and LQKENI. There are 15 residues in the CDR3. The CDR3 sequence: CASSDEGDRTDTQYF. Written as DNA, the CDR3 is TGTGCCAGCTCAGACGAGGGAGATCGCACAGATACGCAGTATTTT.

J is TRBJ1-6 and V is TRBV6-1; D is uncertain. Trimming left V 6 bases short and J 9 bases short, with 9 bases between. Germline V gives CDR1 MNHNS, CDR2 SASEGT. The CDR3 is 12 amino acids. CDR3 loop: CASSFSLSPLHF. The CDR3 nucleotides are TGTGCCAGCAGCTTTAGCCTTTCACCCCTCCACTTT.

This chain joins TRBV5-1 and TRBJ2-5; 7 bases are a match to TRBD2. CDR3 length: 15 residues. The germline gives CDR1 SGHRS, CDR2 YFSETQ. The V segment lost 0 bases and the J segment 2 bases; nucleotides outside the gene matches: 4. CDR3 region: CASSLVGGSQETQYF. In nucleotides, the CDR3 is TGCGCCAGCAGCTTGGTGGGCGGGAGTCAAGAGACCCAGTACTTC.

CDR3 sequence: CASGPSGGASGTQYF. CDR3 sequence (DNA): TGTGCCAGCGGGCCCAGCGGGGGGGCATCAGGTACGCAGTATTTT. The V call is TRBV7-3, the J call TRBJ2-3; 10 bases fit TRBD2. Per the germline V gene, CDR1 is SGHTA and CDR2 is FQGTGA. V trimming: 8 bases; J trimming: 8 bases; junction bases outside the gene matches: 13. The CDR3 contains 15 residues.

The chain uses TRBV7-7 and TRBJ2-5, with D uncertain. CDR1 and CDR2 (germline): SSHAT, FNYEAQ (reference sequence). This CDR3 contains 14 residues. V was trimmed by 1 base and J by 3 bases, leaving 9 bases between them. The CDR3 coding sequence is TGTGCCAGCAGCTTAGGACCGATTAAAGAGACCCAGTACTTC. This sequence encodes CASSLGPIKETQYF.

This chain uses TRBV28 with TRBJ2-1; no clear D. CDR1 is MDHEN, CDR2 SYDVKM, per germline. Trimming left V 5 bases short and J 0 bases short, with 17 bases between. There are 17 residues in the CDR3. The CDR3 nucleotides read TGTGCCAGCAGTGGCGTTCCGGCGCCAAACTCCTACAATGAGCAGTTCTTC. Translating it yields CASSGVPAPNSYNEQFF.

The chain uses TRBV9 and TRBJ2-7; 7 bases align to TRBD1. CDR1 and CDR2 from the germline V gene are SGDLS and YYNGEE. Trimming at V came to 2 bases and at J to 3 bases, leaving 5 bases not matched to a gene. CDR3 length equals 14 residues. The CDR3 sequence is CASSVNTGDYEQYF. Written as DNA, the CDR3 is TGTGCCAGCAGCGTGAATACAGGGGACTACGAGCAGTACTTC.

About this clone itself: One junction end disagrees with the germline gene, perhaps due to a read error. This chain connects TRBV27 to TRBJ2-7; TRBD2 matches 16 bases. The germline CDR1 and CDR2 sequences are MNHEY and SMNVEV (reference sequence). This CDR3 region has 13 residues. The CDR3 bases are TGTGCCAGCCGACCGGGACTAGCGGGAGGGAAGGGCTTC. This encodes CASRPGLAGGKGF.

The J gene is TRBJ2-2, the V gene TRBV27; D possibly corresponds to TRBD2 (6 bases). The CDR3 runs 13 residues. CDR1 MNHEY and CDR2 SMNVEV come from the germline V gene (reference sequence). V dropped 6 bases and J dropped 7 bases, with 12 bases sitting between them. CDR3 bases: TGTGCCAGCAGAGGAGGGCCTATCGGGGAGCTGTTTTTT. Translated: CASRGGPIGELFF.